The rows below give T cell receptor beta chains drawn from one sample of a study of blood T cell repertoires in COVID-19. Using immunoSEQ multiplex PCR, the repertoire was profiled, and TCRdb retains in-frame clones only, with some absent. The sample yields just over 60,000 clones, less than 80% seen once. Sequenced input: peripheral blood. Receptors were obtained from a man aged 55 to 70 with acute or convalescent COVID-19. The CDR3 runs from the conserved cysteine through the conserved F or W. A D gene is named only where the DNA matches it firmly. Clone size, where shown, is once, few, many, or a class for clones that have expanded.

V	D	size	J	CDR3	DNA
TRBV7-9	-	-	TRBJ2-2	CASSTEGQLNTGELFF	TGTGCCAGCAGCACAGAGGGTCAATTGAACACCGGGGAGCTGTTTTTT
TRBV2	-	-	TRBJ1-3	CASSGRGGNTIYF	TGTGCCAGCAGTGGTAGGGGGGGAAACACCATATATTTT
TRBV10-3	-	-	TRBJ1-2	CAISREGGDYGYTF	TGTGCCATCAGTCGGGAGGGCGGGGACTATGGCTACACCTTC
TRBV10-3	TRBD1	-	TRBJ1-5	CAISSQGARQPQHF	TGTGCCATCAGTAGCCAGGGGGCGCGACAGCCCCAGCATTTT
TRBV19	-	-	TRBJ2-5	CASSMGGFETQYF	TGTGCCAGTAGTATGGGGGGTTTTGAGACCCAGTACTTC
TRBV10-1	TRBD2	-	TRBJ2-1	CASSPSGSNEQFF	TGCGCCAGCAGCCCTAGCGGTTCGAATGAGCAGTTCTTC
TRBV29-1	TRBD2	-	TRBJ2-3	CSVVRVAGGADTQYF	TGCAGCGTTGTTAGGGTAGCGGGAGGGGCAGATACGCAGTATTTT
TRBV5-1	-	-	TRBJ2-3	CASSWALLRGAHTDTQYF	TGCGCCAGCAGCTGGGCTCTACTAAGGGGTGCCCACACAGATACGCAGTATTTT
TRBV23-1	TRBD1	once	TRBJ1-5	CASSLRTGGISNQPQHF	TGCGCCAGCAGTCTTCGGACAGGGGGCATCAGCAATCAGCCCCAGCATTTT
TRBV4-2	-	-	TRBJ1-5	CASSQGARGLNQPQHF	TGTGCCAGCAGCCAAGGCGCCAGGGGATTGAATCAGCCCCAGCATTTT
TRBV27	TRBD2	-	TRBJ2-7	CASINLAVSDYEQYF	TGTGCCAGCATCAATCTAGCGGTCTCTGACTACGAGCAGTACTTC
TRBV11-2	-	once	TRBJ2-2	CASTQIGELFF	TGTGCCAGCACCCAAATCGGGGAGCTGTTTTTT
TRBV30	TRBD1	-	TRBJ1-2	CAGTTGLGYTF	TGTGCCGGAACGACAGGGTTGGGCTACACCTTC
TRBV3-1/TRBV3-2	-	-	TRBJ2-1	CASSHSQPGYEQFF	TGTGCCAGCAGCCACTCTCAACCCGGGTATGAGCAGTTCTTC
TRBV9	TRBD1	few	TRBJ1-2	CASSVGTASGVTF	TGTGCCAGCAGCGTCGGGACAGCCTCTGGGGTTACCTTC
TRBV11-2	-	-	TRBJ1-5	CASSSGQGHQPQHF	TGTGCCAGCAGCTCCGGCCAGGGCCATCAGCCCCAGCATTTT
TRBV5-1	TRBD1	-	TRBJ2-5	CASSFTGTGVETQYF	TGCGCCAGCAGCTTTACCGGGACAGGGGTCGAGACCCAGTACTTC
TRBV5-1	-	few	TRBJ2-7	CASSFRQPSYEQYF	TGCGCCAGCAGCTTCAGACAGCCCTCCTACGAGCAGTACTTC
TRBV14	-	-	TRBJ2-7	CASSLSLGAIIAEQYF	TGTGCCAGCAGCCTCAGTCTAGGGGCGATCATTGCCGAGCAGTACTTC
TRBV27	TRBD1	-	TRBJ2-3	CASRSSTGGIDTQYF	TGTGCCAGCAGGTCCTCGACAGGGGGGATAGATACGCAGTATTTT
TRBV11-3	TRBD2	-	TRBJ2-3	CASSRQAGPDTQYF	TGTGCCAGCAGCAGACAAGCGGGGCCAGATACGCAGTATTTT
TRBV5-5	-	-	TRBJ2-3	CASSFRSWGTSTDTQYF	TGTGCCAGCAGCTTCCGGTCGTGGGGGACTAGCACAGATACGCAGTATTTT
TRBV10-3	-	-	TRBJ2-3	CAISEALSDTQYF	TGTGCCATCAGTGAAGCTCTTTCGGATACGCAGTATTTT
TRBV10-3	TRBD1	-	TRBJ2-7	CAISLDRVKQYF	TGTGCCATCAGTCTGGACAGGGTGAAGCAGTACTTC
TRBV5-1	-	-	TRBJ2-2	CASSLIVGIGTGELFF	TGCGCCAGCAGCTTGATTGTCGGGATAGGCACCGGGGAGCTGTTTTTT
TRBV7-2	-	-	TRBJ2-5	CASSSGVWETQYF	TGTGCCAGCAGCTCGGGAGTTTGGGAGACCCAGTACTTC
TRBV11-2	-	-	TRBJ1-6	CASSSHRSYNSPLHF	TGTGCCAGCAGCTCGCACCGGAGCTATAATTCACCCCTCCACTTT
TRBV18	-	once	TRBJ2-7	CASSQAAVIEQYF	TGTGCCAGCTCACAGGCAGCGGTCATCGAGCAGTACTTC
TRBV4-1	-	-	TRBJ2-2	CASSQLSSGANTGELFF	TGCGCCAGCAGCCAACTGAGTAGCGGAGCGAACACCGGGGAGCTGTTTTTT
TRBV5-1	-	-	TRBJ2-7	CASSSGDSPREQYF	TGCGCCAGCAGCTCGGGGGACAGCCCTCGCGAGCAGTACTTC
TRBV9	TRBD1	-	TRBJ2-7	CASSHRQGARYEQYF	TGTGCCAGCAGCCACCGACAGGGCGCTCGATACGAGCAGTACTTC
TRBV7-2	-	-	TRBJ2-7	CASSLVGLPHEQYF	TGTGCCAGCAGCTTAGTTGGGCTCCCTCACGAGCAGTACTTC
TRBV6-5	-	-	TRBJ1-2	CASSYSGREGYGYTF	TGTGCCAGCAGTTACTCAGGCAGGGAGGGCTATGGCTACACCTTC
TRBV7-8	TRBD2	-	TRBJ2-7	CASSLAAGGYEQYF	TGTGCCAGCAGCTTAGCGGCGGGAGGCTACGAGCAGTACTTC
TRBV29-1	TRBD1	few	TRBJ1-4	CSVGRDSEKLFF	TGCAGCGTTGGTCGGGACAGTGAAAAACTGTTTTTT
TRBV6-4	TRBD1	-	TRBJ2-3	CASSEESGGGTDTQYF	TGTGCCAGCAGTGAGGAATCAGGGGGCGGCACAGATACGCAGTATTTT
TRBV28	-	few	TRBJ2-3	CASSLPQNTDTQYF	TGTGCCAGCAGTTTACCCCAAAACACAGATACGCAGTATTTT
TRBV10-3	-	-	TRBJ1-1	CAISSGQGNTEAFF	TGTGCCATCTCGTCGGGCCAGGGGAACACTGAAGCTTTCTTT
TRBV5-1	-	-	TRBJ2-5	CASSLSRQQETQYF	TGCGCCAGCAGCTTGTCTCGACAACAAGAGACCCAGTACTTC
TRBV20-1	TRBD1	-	TRBJ1-3	CSASSPAGGKSGNTIYF	TGCAGTGCTAGTAGCCCCGCAGGGGGCAAATCTGGAAACACCATATATTTT
TRBV4-2	TRBD2	-	TRBJ2-3	CASSRTSGSTDTQYF	TGTGCCAGCAGCCGGACTAGCGGGAGCACAGATACGCAGTATTTT
TRBV28	TRBD1	-	TRBJ1-2	CASSFGTGDYGYTF	TGTGCCAGCAGTTTCGGGACAGGGGATTATGGCTACACCTTC
TRBV9	-	-	TRBJ1-6	CASGVDLNSPLHF	TGTGCCAGCGGCGTGGACTTAAATTCACCCCTCCACTTT
TRBV11-1	-	few	TRBJ1-1	CASSRQNANTEAFF	TGTGCCAGCAGCAGACAGAATGCGAACACTGAAGCTTTCTTT
TRBV15	TRBD2	-	TRBJ2-1	CATSRGGGYNEQFF	TGTGCCACCAGCAGAGGGGGGGGATACAATGAGCAGTTCTTC
TRBV5-1	-	-	TRBJ2-1	CASSPSGGGSYNEQFF	TGCGCCAGCAGCCCGTCTGGGGGAGGCTCCTACAATGAGCAGTTCTTC
TRBV6-2/TRBV6-3	-	-	TRBJ2-3	CASSYSPGVADTQYF	TGTGCCAGCAGTTACTCGCCGGGGGTTGCAGATACGCAGTATTTT
TRBV11-2	TRBD2	-	TRBJ2-7	CASSPYLGLAGGPREQYF	TGTGCCAGCAGCCCCTACCTTGGACTAGCGGGAGGGCCACGGGAGCAGTACTTC
TRBV3-1/TRBV3-2	TRBD2	many	TRBJ2-7	CASSQFASGRAYEQYF	TGTGCCAGCAGCCAATTCGCTAGCGGGAGGGCCTACGAGCAGTACTTC
TRBV11-3	TRBD2	-	TRBJ2-1	CASRSTSGRAGEQFF	TGTGCCAGTCGGTCGACTAGCGGGAGGGCCGGTGAGCAGTTCTTC